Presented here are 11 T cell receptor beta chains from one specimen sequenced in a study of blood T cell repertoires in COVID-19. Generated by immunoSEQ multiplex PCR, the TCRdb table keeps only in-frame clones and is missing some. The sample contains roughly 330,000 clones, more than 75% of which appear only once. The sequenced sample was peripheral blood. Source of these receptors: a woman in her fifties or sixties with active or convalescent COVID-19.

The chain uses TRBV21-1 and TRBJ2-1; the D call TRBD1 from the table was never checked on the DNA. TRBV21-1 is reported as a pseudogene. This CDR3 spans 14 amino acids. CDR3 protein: CASRIAAGYNEQFF. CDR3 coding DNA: TGTGCCAGCAGGATTGCTGCAGGGTACAATGAGCAGTTCTTC.

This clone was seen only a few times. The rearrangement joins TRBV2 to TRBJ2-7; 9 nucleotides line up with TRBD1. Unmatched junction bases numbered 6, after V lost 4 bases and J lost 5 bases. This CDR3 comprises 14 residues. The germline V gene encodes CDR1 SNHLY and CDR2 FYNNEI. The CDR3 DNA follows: TGTGCCAGCAGTGTCACAGGGGGCCGAAACGAGCAGTACTTC. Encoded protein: CASSVTGGRNEQYF.

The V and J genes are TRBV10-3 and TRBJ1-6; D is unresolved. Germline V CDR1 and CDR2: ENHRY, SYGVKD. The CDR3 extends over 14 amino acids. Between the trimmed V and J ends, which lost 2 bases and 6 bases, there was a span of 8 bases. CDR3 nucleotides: TGTGCCATCAGTGAGGTAAAGAGTAATTCACCCCTCCACTTT. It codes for CAISEVKSNSPLHF.

This CDR3 is CASSSGTSGNEQFF. CDR3 DNA: TGTGCCAGCAGTTCCGGGACTAGCGGAAATGAGCAGTTCTTC. This chain joins TRBV27 and TRBJ2-1; 11 nucleotides line up with TRBD2. V shed 4 bases and J 7 bases; nucleotides not matched to a gene: 3. This CDR3 is 14 amino acids long. CDR1 and CDR2 from the germline V gene are MNHEY and SMNVEV (reference sequence).

The CDR3 bases are TGTGCCAGCAGTGAATACGTGGGACAGGGGAAAGGTGAGCAGTTCTTC. It specifies CASSEYVGQGKGEQFF. The chain is built from TRBV2 and TRBJ2-1; 10 bases line up with TRBD1. In germline, CDR1 is SNHLY, CDR2 FYNNEI. The CDR3 runs to 16 residues. After removal of 2 bases from V and 9 bases from J, the junction contained 10 bases not matched to a gene.

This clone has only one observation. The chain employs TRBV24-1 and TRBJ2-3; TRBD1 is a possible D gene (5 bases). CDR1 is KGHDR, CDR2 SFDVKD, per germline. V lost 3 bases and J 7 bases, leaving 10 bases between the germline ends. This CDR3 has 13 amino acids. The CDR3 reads CATSDPYRNTQYF. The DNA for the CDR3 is TGTGCCACCAGTGATCCCTACAGGAATACGCAGTATTTT.

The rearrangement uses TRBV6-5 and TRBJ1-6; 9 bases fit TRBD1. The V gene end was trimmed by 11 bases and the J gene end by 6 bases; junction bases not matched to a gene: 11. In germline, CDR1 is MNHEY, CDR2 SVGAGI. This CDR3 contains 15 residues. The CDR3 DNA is TGTGCCGCTTCAAGGGGGACAGGGACTAATTCACCCCTCCACTTT. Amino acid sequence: CAASRGTGTNSPLHF.

The chain's CDR3 is CAISGGQAKRDTEAFF. The CDR3 coding sequence is TGTGCCATCAGTGGAGGACAGGCCAAAAGGGACACTGAAGCTTTCTTT. V usage is TRBV10-3 and J usage is TRBJ1-1; 7 bases align to TRBD1. Germline CDR1 reads ENHRY; CDR2 reads SYGVKD. J was trimmed by 3 bases and V by 4 bases; bases with no gene match: 11. CDR3 length: 16 amino acids.

The DNA of the CDR3 is TGTGCCACCAGCAGAGATCAGAGGGTCGGGGAAAAACTGTTTTTT. This sequence encodes CATSRDQRVGEKLFF. The chain carries TRBV15 and TRBJ1-4; D is unclear. CDR3 length: 15 residues. Trimming pared 0 bases from V and 8 bases from J, leaving 13 bases between. CDR1 and CDR2 from the germline V gene are LNHNV and YYDKDF (reference sequence).

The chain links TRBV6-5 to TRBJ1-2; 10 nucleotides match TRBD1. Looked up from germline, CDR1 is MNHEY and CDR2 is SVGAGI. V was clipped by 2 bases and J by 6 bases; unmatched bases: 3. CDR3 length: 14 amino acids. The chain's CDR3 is CASSYTGQGDGYTF. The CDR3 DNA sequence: TGTGCCAGCAGTTACACCGGACAGGGGGATGGCTACACCTTC.

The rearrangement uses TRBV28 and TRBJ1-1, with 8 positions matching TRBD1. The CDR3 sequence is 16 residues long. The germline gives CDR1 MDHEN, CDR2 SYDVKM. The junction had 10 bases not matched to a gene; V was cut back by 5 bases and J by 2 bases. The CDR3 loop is CASSLRQGPTNTEAFF. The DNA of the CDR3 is TGTGCCAGCAGTCTTAGACAGGGGCCTACAAACACTGAAGCTTTCTTT. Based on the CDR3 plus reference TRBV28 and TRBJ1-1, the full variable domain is DVKVTQSSRYLVKRTGEKVFLECVQDMDHENMFWYRQDPGLGLRLIYFSYDVKMKEKGDIPEGYSVSREKKERFSLILESASTNQTSMYLCASSLRQGPTNTEAFFGQGTRLTVV.